This T cell receptor beta chain was sequenced in a study of glioma-infiltrating T cells. V was pared by 4 bases and J by 4 bases, with 13 bases between. This CDR3 spans 14 amino acids. Looked up from germline, CDR1 is LGHNA and CDR2 is YNFKEQ. TCR alpha and beta CDR3 regions were amplified from RNA using iRepertoire nested multiplex PCR. One-step reverse transcription and amplification started from around 100-400 ng of tissue mRNA or PBMC total RNA. TCRdb recomputed calls from the multiplex PCR reads with MiXCR, one row per CDR3 protein. The table shows 100,000 to 150,000 distinct CDR3 sequences, with approximately 26% occurring only once. Study-level results: Very few CDR3 sequences were shared between tissue and blood. Above-expected tissue-blood divergence occurred in all gliomas, most in low-grade ones.

This clonotype came up a few times. The antigen remains unidentified. The sequencing sample was made of glioma tissue, nonneoplastic brain tissue, or PBMCs (not recorded which). J is TRBJ1-2 and V is TRBV4-2; perhaps TRBD1 as D (5 bases). This clonotype was sampled from a human donor with low-grade glioma or glioblastoma, undergoing nonglioma brain surgery, or in good health (not recorded which). The CDR3 loop reads CASSPRGSPYGYTF. The CDR3 DNA reads TGTGCCAGCAGCCCGCGGGGCAGCCCCTATGGCTACACCTTC.